The 26 T cell receptor beta chains below were found in one sample sequenced in a study of cytomegalovirus exposure and HLA in healthy donors (dated 2017 in TCRdb). Library method: the immunoSEQ multiplex PCR assay. For the multiplex PCR, a mixture combining 60 forward primers for TCR Vbeta segments and 13 reverse primers for TCR Jbeta segments was used. TCRdb carries this immuneACCESS record with in-frame sequences only. Its versions omit some clonotypes, under half of them owing to an unresolved V gene in the studies checked, with the rest unexplained. The table for this sample lists 150,000 to 200,000 clones; about 80% of them were counted only once. Roughly 1.2% of the sample is in the top ten clones. Input material: PBMCs. These receptors originate from a woman between 50 and 59 years old in good health and CMV-seronegative.

This clone was detected once. The chain is built from TRBV7-7 and TRBJ2-5; tentative D call: TRBD1 (8 bases). This CDR3 has 15 residues. In germline, CDR1 is SSHAT, CDR2 FNYEAQ (reference sequence). Trimming took 1 base from V and 2 from J, leaving 11 bases between them. The CDR3 reads CASSLDRGGQETQYF. The CDR3 bases are TGTGCCAGCAGCTTAGACAGGGGGGGACAAGAGACCCAGTACTTC.

The J gene is TRBJ2-1, the V gene TRBV7-2; D not resolved. The V end lost 2 bases, the J end lost 3 bases, and 5 bases lay between the germline ends. The germline CDR1 and CDR2 sequences are SGHTA and FQGNSA. The CDR3 consists of 13 residues. The CDR3 DNA follows: TGTGCCAGCAGCTTAAGCGTCTACAATGAGCAGTTCTTC. Protein sequence: CASSLSVYNEQFF. Drawing the rest from reference TRBV7-2 and TRBJ2-1, the complete variable domain is GAGVSQSPSNKVTEKGKDVELRCDPISGHTALYWYRQSLGQGLEFLIYFQGNSAPDKSGLPSDRFSAERTGGSVSTLTIQRTQQEDSAVYLCASSLSVYNEQFFGPGTRLTVL.

V usage is TRBV28 and J usage is TRBJ1-3; 9 bases are a match to TRBD1. The germline gives CDR1 MDHEN, CDR2 SYDVKM. Trimming cost V 6 bases and J 1 base; bases outside gene matches: 10. This CDR3 comprises 17 residues. The CDR3 DNA reads as TGTGCCAGCAGCACCGGGACAGGGTCGAGGTCTGGAAACACCATATATTTT. As protein: CASSTGTGSRSGNTIYF.

J is TRBJ1-2 and V is TRBV10-3; 9 bases align to TRBD1. The CDR3 is made up of 13 amino acids. Germline CDR1 reads ENHRY; CDR2 reads SYGVKD. Unmatched junction bases numbered 1, after V lost 4 bases and J lost 4 bases. DNA for the CDR3: TGTGCCATCAGTGGGGACAGGGCCTATGGCTACACCTTC. This gives the protein CAISGDRAYGYTF.

This clone was recorded a few times. The V gene is TRBV6-5, the J gene TRBJ1-1; 10 nucleotides line up with TRBD1. The germline V gene has CDR1 MNHEY and CDR2 SVGAGI. This CDR3 contains 14 residues. V was pared by 5 bases and J by 3 bases, with 3 bases of the junction left unmatched. CDR3 DNA sequence: TGTGCCAGCAGTGCCGGGACAGGGGACACTGAAGCTTTCTTT. Translated, it gives CASSAGTGDTEAFF.

This chain uses TRBV19 with TRBJ2-7, with D maybe TRBD1 (5 bases). This CDR3 contains 14 residues. V was shortened by 3 bases and J by 3 bases, with 12 bases between the two germline ends. Germline CDR1 is LNHDA and CDR2 is SQIVND (reference sequence). As DNA, the CDR3 is TGTGCCAGTAGTATTAGGGGCAGAAGCTACGAGCAGTACTTC. Translating gives CASSIRGRSYEQYF.

This clone has more than one count but fewer than ten. Other DNA sequences from this sample encode an identical CDR3 as well. This rearrangement joins TRBV7-9 to TRBJ2-1; tentative D call: TRBD2 (5 bases). The CDR3 contains 15 residues. Germline V gene lookup returns CDR1 SEHNR and CDR2 FQNEAQ (reference sequence). V was shortened by 5 bases and J by 0 bases, with 11 bases between the two germline ends. The CDR3 DNA sequence: TGTGCCAGCAGCCATAGAGGGAGCTCCTACAATGAGCAGTTCTTC. This gives the protein CASSHRGSSYNEQFF.

The gene calls are TRBV18 and TRBJ1-1, with TRBD1 matching 9 bases. V lost 2 bases, J lost 0 bases, and 1 base stayed unmatched. The germline V gene has CDR1 KGHSH and CDR2 LQKENI. This CDR3 spans 15 amino acids. The CDR3 loop reads CASSPNRGLNTEAFF. In DNA, the CDR3 is TGTGCCAGCTCACCAAACAGGGGGCTGAACACTGAAGCTTTCTTT.

Notes on this clone: One end of the junction varies from germline; a read error may be responsible. The genes are TRBV6-5 and TRBJ2-7; TRBD2 might be the D (7 bases). CDR1 and CDR2 (germline): MNHEY, SVGAGI. This CDR3 is 13 amino acids long. CDR3 sequence (DNA): TGTGCCAGCAGTCCACGGGGGGCCCACGGGGGACACTTC. It yields the protein CASSPRGAHGGHF.

The chain joins TRBV7-2 to TRBJ1-1, with 9 nucleotides matching TRBD1. J was trimmed by 6 bases and V by 3 bases; bases with no gene match: 8. Germline assignment: CDR1 SGHTA and CDR2 FQGNSA. This CDR3 region has 15 residues. The CDR3 spells CASSFLTGGSAEAFF. In DNA, the CDR3 is TGTGCCAGCAGCTTCCTCACAGGGGGCTCTGCTGAAGCTTTCTTT.

The chain uses TRBV5-1 and TRBJ1-3; the D is unclear. The better agreement between TRBJ2-2 and the DNA end casts doubt on the J call. Germline CDR1 reads SGHRS; CDR2 reads YFSETQ. This CDR3 region has 15 residues. CDR3 in DNA: TGCGCCAGCAGCTTGGATGGGATATGGGGCGGGGAGCTGTTTTTT. Amino acids: CASSLDGIWGGELFF.

The chain uses TRBV2 and TRBJ2-3, with 9 positions matching TRBD2. Germline V gives CDR1 SNHLY, CDR2 FYNNEI. V lost 6 bases to trimming and J lost 3 bases; unmatched junction nucleotides: 7. The CDR3 totals 15 residues. The CDR3 DNA reads TGTGCCAGCAGCCAGGAACTAGCGGGTACAGATACGCAGTATTTT. Translated: CASSQELAGTDTQYF.

V and J are TRBV7-3 and TRBJ2-5; D possibly corresponds to TRBD1 (5 bases). V shed 0 bases and J shed 5 bases, with 10 bases lying between them. The CDR3 has 14 amino acids. CDR1 is SGHTA, CDR2 FQGTGA, per germline. CDR3 sequence (DNA): TGTGCCAGCAGCTTAACGGGGCCCACCGAGACCCAGTACTTC. Translating gives CASSLTGPTETQYF.

Of note for this clone: The sample carries other DNA sequences with the same CDR3. The CDR3 nucleotides are TGTGCCAGCTCACCATTGGGGGGAAACAATTCACCCCTCCACTTT. Amino acid sequence: CASSPLGGNNSPLHF. The chain uses TRBV18 and TRBJ1-6, with a possible D match to TRBD1 (5 bases). Trimming removed 2 bases from V and 7 bases from J, with 12 bases in between. The CDR3 covers 15 residues. CDR1 and CDR2 from the germline V gene are KGHSH and LQKENI.

The CDR3 is CASSYRMGQRDYGYTF. CDR3 sequence (DNA): TGTGCCAGCAGTTACCGAATGGGTCAGCGCGACTATGGCTACACCTTC. This chain uses TRBV6-5 with TRBJ1-2; D call uncertain. CDR3 size: 16 residues. The ends were cut back, 2 bases at V and 3 bases at J, with 16 bases in the middle. The V gene's germline CDR1 is MNHEY and CDR2 SVGAGI.

The V gene is TRBV19, the J gene TRBJ2-6; D is perhaps TRBD1 (6 bases). The germline gives CDR1 LNHDA, CDR2 SQIVND (reference sequence). The CDR3 has 19 amino acids. Trimming removed 5 bases from V and 0 bases from J, with 20 bases in between. CDR3 nucleotides: TGTGCCAGTAGTCCCTCGGGACACTCCCTCGACTCTGGGGCCAACGTCCTGACTTTC. Protein sequence: CASSPSGHSLDSGANVLTF.

The rearrangement joins TRBV7-3 to TRBJ1-1, with a possible D match to TRBD1 (6 bases). The CDR3 contains 14 residues. Germline V gene lookup returns CDR1 SGHTA and CDR2 FQGTGA. Trimming took 4 bases from V and 5 from J, leaving 14 bases between them. The CDR3 spells CASSSTQGSTEAFF. In DNA form, the CDR3 reads TGTGCCAGCAGCTCCACTCAGGGGTCTACTGAAGCTTTCTTT.

The chain couples TRBV7-9 to TRBJ2-5; the match to TRBD1 covers 8 bases. V gave up 4 bases and J gave up 5 bases; unmatched junction bases: 12. The CDR3 spans 16 residues. Germline lookup yields CDR1 SEHNR and CDR2 FQNEAQ (reference sequence). The CDR3 DNA follows: TGTGCCAGCAGCTACGACAGGGGTCGTAATATGGAGACCCAGTACTTC. It translates to CASSYDRGRNMETQYF.

J is TRBJ2-3 and V is TRBV4-3; D call uncertain. The V gene lost 6 bases and the J gene lost 0 bases, with 16 bases spanning the gap. Germline V lookup: CDR1 LGHNA, CDR2 YSLEER. This CDR3 spans 16 amino acids. The CDR3 DNA follows: TGCGCCAGCAGACGCAACAAGTGGCAGAGCACAGATACGCAGTATTTT. Amino acid sequence: CASRRNKWQSTDTQYF.

This clone has just a few counts. The chain links TRBV16 to TRBJ2-1; 12 positions agree with TRBD2. The CDR3 runs 16 residues. Germline trimming cut 3 bases from V and 5 bases from J; bases unmatched to any gene: 5. From germline, CDR1 is KGHSY and CDR2 FQNENV. CDR3 in amino acids: CASSQSGLAGNNEQFF. DNA of the CDR3: TGTGCCAGCAGCCAGTCGGGACTAGCGGGCAACAATGAGCAGTTCTTC.

This chain uses TRBV6-4 with TRBJ1-2, with TRBD1 identical over 7 bases. Germline V gene lookup returns CDR1 MRHNA and CDR2 SNTAGT. The CDR3 consists of 15 residues. V was pared by 0 bases and J by 6 bases, with 7 bases of the junction left unmatched. The CDR3 spells CASSDSGTGADGYTF. Here the CDR3 DNA reads TGTGCCAGCAGTGACTCAGGAACAGGGGCGGATGGCTACACCTTC.

This clone was counted between two and nine times. CDR3: CASSIHGLAGQETQYF. The DNA of the CDR3 is TGTGCCAGCAGCATACACGGACTAGCGGGACAAGAGACCCAGTACTTC. The chain links TRBV11-2 to TRBJ2-5, with 12 bases identical to TRBD2. There are 16 residues in the CDR3. V dropped 5 bases and J dropped 2; count of bases not matched to a gene: 6. CDR1 and CDR2 from the germline V gene are SGHAT and FQNNGV. The variable domain in full, with the rest retrieved from reference TRBV11-2 and TRBJ2-5, is EAGVAQSPRYKIIEKRQSVAFWCNPISGHATLYWYQQILGQGPKLLIQFQNNGVVDDSQLPKDRFSAERLKGVDSTLKIQPAKLEDSAVYLCASSIHGLAGQETQYFGPGTRLLVL.

This clone was observed a handful of times. The rearrangement uses TRBV27 and TRBJ1-1; the D gene is possibly TRBD1 (6 bases). The CDR3 is 14 residues long. Germline-derived CDR1 and CDR2 are MNHEY and SMNVEV (reference sequence). The ends were cut back, 4 bases at V and 0 bases at J, with 9 bases in the middle. CDR3 nucleotides: TGTGCCAGCAGTTGGGGGGGCGTGAACACTGAAGCTTTCTTT. It is translated as CASSWGGVNTEAFF.

The V gene is TRBV7-2, the J gene TRBJ2-7; tentatively, D is TRBD2 (5 bases). Germline V gives CDR1 SGHTA, CDR2 FQGNSA. The CDR3 is 18 amino acids. The V end lost 1 base, the J end lost 0 bases, and 19 bases lay between the germline ends. The CDR3 reads CASSLGVRGPASSYEQYF. In DNA form, the CDR3 reads TGTGCCAGCAGCTTAGGGGTGCGAGGGCCCGCAAGCTCCTACGAGCAGTACTTC.

This clone was detected only once. In this CDR3 the conserved last residue, phenylalanine or tryptophan, is missing, so a read error is likely. It is unclear where the CDR3 begins or ends on the DNA, so no DNA is shown, and the CDR3 is as TCRdb lists it. This chain connects TRBV7-9 to TRBJ2-7; TRBD2 reflects the table's D call only, with no check against the DNA. The CDR3 length equals 14 residues, ends included. Germline V lookup: CDR1 SEHNR, CDR2 FQNEAQ (reference sequence). The CDR3: CASSAFGRGSRLYL.

The CDR3 region is CASRSYRSRQYGYTF. The CDR3 region has the DNA TGCGCCAGCAGGTCCTATAGATCGAGGCAGTATGGCTACACCTTC. J is TRBJ1-2 and V is TRBV10-1; D gene uncertain. Germline loops: CDR1 WNHNN, CDR2 SYGVQD (reference sequence). CDR3 length equals 15 residues. V lost 6 bases and J lost 5, with 19 bases in between.